This paragraph reports one T cell receptor beta chain. A sample-barcoded 5' primer and a J-beta primer mix were used in a second PCR of roughly 7 to 12 cycles. Each cDNA molecule received a tag from a template-switch adaptor that had 12 random nucleotides. From the 5' RACE reads, TCRdb called clonotypes with MiXCR, one entry per CDR3 protein. The sample shows about 1.8 million distinct CDR3 sequences, around 50% of them seen only once. CDR1 and CDR2 from the germline V gene are SQVTM and ANQGSEA. This CDR3 has 14 amino acids. V lost 4 bases and J lost 0, with 11 bases in between. The data were taken from a study of blood T cells in healthy people across ages.

Material for sequencing was blood. This rearrangement joins TRBV29-1 to TRBJ2-3, with TRBD2 as a possible D gene (6 bases). The TCR was taken from a woman in her thirties or forties in good health. The DNA of the CDR3 is TGCAGCGTTGTAGGGACTCTAAGCACAGATACGCAGTATTTT. As protein: CSVVGTLSTDTQYF.